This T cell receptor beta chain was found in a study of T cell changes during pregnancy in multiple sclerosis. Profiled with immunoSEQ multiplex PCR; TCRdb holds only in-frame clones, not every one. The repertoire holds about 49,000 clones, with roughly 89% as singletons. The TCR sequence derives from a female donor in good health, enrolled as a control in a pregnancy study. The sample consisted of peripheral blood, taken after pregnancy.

The CDR3: CASSQAGHGYTDTQYF. The CDR3 coding sequence is TGCGCCAGCAGCCAAGCCGGACACGGTTACACAGATACGCAGTATTTT. The chain combines TRBV4-3 with TRBJ2-3; D possibly corresponds to TRBD1 (5 bases). Deletions cut 1 base from V and 2 bases from J, with 13 bases between. From germline, CDR1 is LGHNA and CDR2 YSLEER. This CDR3 contains 16 residues.